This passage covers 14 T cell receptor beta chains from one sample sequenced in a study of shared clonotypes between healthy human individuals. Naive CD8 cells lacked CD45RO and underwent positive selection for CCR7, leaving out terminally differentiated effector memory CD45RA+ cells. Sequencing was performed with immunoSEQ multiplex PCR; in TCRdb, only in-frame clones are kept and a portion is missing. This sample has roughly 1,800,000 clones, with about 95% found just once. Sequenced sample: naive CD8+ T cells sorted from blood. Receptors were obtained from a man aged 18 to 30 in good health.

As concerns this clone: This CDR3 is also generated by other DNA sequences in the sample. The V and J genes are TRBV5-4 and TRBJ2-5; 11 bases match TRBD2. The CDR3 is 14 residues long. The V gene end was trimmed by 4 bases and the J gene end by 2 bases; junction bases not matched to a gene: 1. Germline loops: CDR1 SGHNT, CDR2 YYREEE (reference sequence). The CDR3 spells CASSLAGGQETQYF. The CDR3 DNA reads TGTGCCAGCAGCCTAGCGGGGGGACAAGAGACCCAGTACTTC.

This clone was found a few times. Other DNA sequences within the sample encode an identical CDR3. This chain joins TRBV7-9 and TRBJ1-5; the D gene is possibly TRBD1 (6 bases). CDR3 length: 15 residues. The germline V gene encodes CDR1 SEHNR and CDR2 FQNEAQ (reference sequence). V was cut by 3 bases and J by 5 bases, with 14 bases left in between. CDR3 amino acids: CASSFSGAGDQPQHF. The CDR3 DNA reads TGTGCCAGCAGCTTTAGCGGGGCAGGGGATCAGCCCCAGCATTTT.

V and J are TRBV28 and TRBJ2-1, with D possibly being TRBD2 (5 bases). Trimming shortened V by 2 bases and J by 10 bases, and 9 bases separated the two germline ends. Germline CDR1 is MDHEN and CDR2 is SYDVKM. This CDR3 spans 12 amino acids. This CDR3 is CASSLLGDEQFF. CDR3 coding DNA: TGTGCCAGCAGTTTACTGGGAGACGAGCAGTTCTTC.

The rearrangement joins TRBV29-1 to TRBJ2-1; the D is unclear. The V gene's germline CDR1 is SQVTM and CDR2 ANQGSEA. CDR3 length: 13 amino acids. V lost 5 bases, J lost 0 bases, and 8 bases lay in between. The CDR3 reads CSVLVDSYNEQFF. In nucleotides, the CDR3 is TGCAGCGTTCTGGTCGACTCCTACAATGAGCAGTTCTTC.

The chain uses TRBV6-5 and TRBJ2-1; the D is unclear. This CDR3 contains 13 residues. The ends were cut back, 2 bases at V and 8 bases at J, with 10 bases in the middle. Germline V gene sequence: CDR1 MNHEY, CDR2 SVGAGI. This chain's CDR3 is CASSYPDRDEQFF. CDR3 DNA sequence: TGTGCCAGCAGTTACCCGGACCGTGATGAGCAGTTCTTC.

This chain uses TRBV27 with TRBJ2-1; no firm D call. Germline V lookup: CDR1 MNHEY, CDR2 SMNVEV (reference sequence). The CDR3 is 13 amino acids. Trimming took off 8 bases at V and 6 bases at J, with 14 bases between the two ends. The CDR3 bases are TGTGCCAGCTCCCCGCCTACGGGCAATGAGCAGTTCTTC. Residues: CASSPPTGNEQFF.

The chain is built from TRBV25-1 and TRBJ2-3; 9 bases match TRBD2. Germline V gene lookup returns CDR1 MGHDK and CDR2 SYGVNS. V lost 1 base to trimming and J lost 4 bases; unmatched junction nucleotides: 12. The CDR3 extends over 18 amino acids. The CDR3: CASSEWVGSGSVSDTQYF. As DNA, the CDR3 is TGTGCCAGCAGTGAATGGGTTGGTAGCGGGAGTGTCTCAGATACGCAGTATTTT.

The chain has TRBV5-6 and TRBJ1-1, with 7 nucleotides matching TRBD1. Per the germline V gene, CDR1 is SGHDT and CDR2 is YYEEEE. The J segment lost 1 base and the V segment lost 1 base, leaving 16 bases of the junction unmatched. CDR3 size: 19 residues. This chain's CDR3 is CASSLPIDPTGWRNTEAFF. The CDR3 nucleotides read TGTGCCAGCAGCTTGCCCATAGACCCGACAGGGTGGAGGAACACTGAAGCTTTCTTT.

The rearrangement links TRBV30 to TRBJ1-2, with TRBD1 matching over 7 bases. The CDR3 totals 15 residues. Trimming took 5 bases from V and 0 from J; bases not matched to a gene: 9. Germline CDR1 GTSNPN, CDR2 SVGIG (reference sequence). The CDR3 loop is CAWEFMTGTNYGYTF. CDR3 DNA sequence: TGTGCCTGGGAGTTCATGACAGGGACTAACTATGGCTACACCTTC.

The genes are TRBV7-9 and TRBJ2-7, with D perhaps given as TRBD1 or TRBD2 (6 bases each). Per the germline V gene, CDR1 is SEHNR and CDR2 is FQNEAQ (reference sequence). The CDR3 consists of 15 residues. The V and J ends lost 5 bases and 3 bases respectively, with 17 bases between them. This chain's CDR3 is CASSIDAGHLYEQYF. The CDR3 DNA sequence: TGTGCCAGCAGCATCGACGCGGGACACCTCTACGAGCAGTACTTC.

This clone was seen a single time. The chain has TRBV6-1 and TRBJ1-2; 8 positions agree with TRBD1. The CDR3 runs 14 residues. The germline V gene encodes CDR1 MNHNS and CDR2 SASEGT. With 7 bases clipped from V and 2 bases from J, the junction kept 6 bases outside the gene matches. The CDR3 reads CASNPGQDNYGYTF. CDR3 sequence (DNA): TGTGCCAGCAACCCGGGACAGGACAACTATGGCTACACCTTC.

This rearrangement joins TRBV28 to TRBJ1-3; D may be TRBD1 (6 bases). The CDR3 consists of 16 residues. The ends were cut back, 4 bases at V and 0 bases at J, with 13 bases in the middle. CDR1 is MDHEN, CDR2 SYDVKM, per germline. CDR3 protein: CASSSTGLNSGNTIYF. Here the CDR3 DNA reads TGTGCCAGCAGTTCGACAGGCCTTAACTCTGGAAACACCATATATTTT.

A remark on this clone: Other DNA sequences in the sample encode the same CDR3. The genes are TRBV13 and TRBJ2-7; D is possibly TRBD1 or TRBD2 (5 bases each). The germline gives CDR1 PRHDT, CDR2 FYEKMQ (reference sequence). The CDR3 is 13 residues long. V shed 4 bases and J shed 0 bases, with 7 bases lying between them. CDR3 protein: CASSSGSSYEQYF. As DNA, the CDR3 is TGTGCCAGCAGCTCAGGGAGCTCCTACGAGCAGTACTTC.

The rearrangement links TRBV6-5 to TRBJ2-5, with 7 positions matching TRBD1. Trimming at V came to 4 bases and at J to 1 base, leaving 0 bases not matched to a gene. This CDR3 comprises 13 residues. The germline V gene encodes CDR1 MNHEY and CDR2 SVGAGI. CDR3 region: CASSWDSQETQYF. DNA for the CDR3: TGTGCCAGCAGTTGGGACAGCCAAGAGACCCAGTACTTC.